The 32 T cell receptor beta chains in this list originate from one sample, sequenced in a study of blood T cell repertoires in COVID-19. The repertoire was sequenced with immunoSEQ multiplex PCR; TCRdb's copy has only in-frame clones and lacks some. The sample carries 260,000 or so clones, roughly four fifths recorded once. Sequencing used peripheral blood. The receptors were sampled from a woman in her 70s with acute or convalescent COVID-19.

The chain links TRBV6-2 or TRBV6-3 to TRBJ2-5; unclear D gene. Between the trimmed V and J ends, which lost 5 bases and 2 bases, there was a span of 3 bases. The CDR3 loop spans 11 amino acids. Germline values: CDR1 MNHEY, CDR2 SVGEGT. The CDR3: CASSLQETQYF. In DNA form, the CDR3 reads TGTGCCAGCAGTCTTCAAGAGACCCAGTACTTC.

The chain couples TRBV30 to TRBJ2-5, with TRBD2 identical over 16 bases. Losses at the gene ends were 2 bases for V and 4 bases for J; bases not matched to a gene: 4. CDR1 and CDR2 from the germline V gene are GTSNPN and SVGIG (reference sequence). The CDR3 extends over 16 amino acids. In DNA form, the CDR3 reads TGTGCCTGGAGTCTGGGACTAGCGGGGGGGCTAGAGACCCAGTACTTC. Amino acids: CAWSLGLAGGLETQYF.

The chain joins TRBV5-1 to TRBJ2-3; perhaps TRBD1 as D (6 bases). The CDR3 extends over 15 amino acids. The germline CDR1 and CDR2 sequences are SGHRS and YFSETQ. V lost 4 bases and J 1 base, leaving 13 bases between the germline ends. The CDR3 nucleotides are TGCGCCAGCAGCCAGCAACAGGGAGGCACAGATACGCAGTATTTT. This sequence encodes CASSQQQGGTDTQYF.

The chain couples TRBV5-4 to TRBJ1-5, with D uncertain. V was cut by 3 bases and J by 5 bases, with 6 bases left in between. Per the germline V gene, CDR1 is SGHNT and CDR2 is YYREEE (reference sequence). The length of the CDR3 is 12 residues. CDR3 DNA: TGTGCCAGCAGCTACCGCGATCAGCCCCAGCATTTT. It codes for CASSYRDQPQHF.

The sample holds one count of this clone. The same CDR3 can be traced to other DNA sequences in this sample. V and J are TRBV5-6 and TRBJ1-2; 7 nucleotides align to TRBD1. V lost 0 bases and J lost 2; bases outside the gene matches: 1. The CDR3 covers 14 residues. Per germline, CDR1 SGHDT and CDR2 YYEEEE. The CDR3 loop is CASSLGGQNYGYTF. CDR3 nucleotides: TGTGCCAGCAGCTTGGGGGGACAGAACTATGGCTACACCTTC.

This chain joins TRBV7-8 and TRBJ2-3; 12 nucleotides agree with TRBD2. Germline CDR1 SGHVS, CDR2 FQNEAQ. There are 17 residues in the CDR3. After removal of 5 bases from V and 1 base from J, the junction contained 7 bases not matched to a gene. The CDR3, as DNA: TGTGCCAGCAGCGGGGCGACTAGCGGGGGACGCACAGATACGCAGTATTTT. This sequence encodes CASSGATSGGRTDTQYF.

The rearrangement links TRBV7-6 to TRBJ1-1; D gene ambiguous. Germline assignment: CDR1 SGHVS and CDR2 FNYEAQ. V shed 1 base and J shed 5 bases, with 14 bases lying between them. CDR3 size: 15 residues. The CDR3 loop reads CASSLVPAGGTEAFF. DNA of the CDR3: TGTGCCAGCAGCTTAGTGCCGGCGGGAGGAACTGAAGCTTTCTTT.

This clone showed up just a few times. The chain has TRBV24-1 and TRBJ2-1; D is possibly TRBD2 (5 bases). Germline loops: CDR1 KGHDR, CDR2 SFDVKD. This CDR3 is built from 16 residues. V shed 2 bases and J shed 3 bases, with 13 bases lying between them. CDR3 sequence (DNA): TGTGCCACCAGTGATTCCGAGCGCGGGCACTACAATGAGCAGTTCTTC. Translation gives CATSDSERGHYNEQFF.

V and J are TRBV11-3 and TRBJ2-3; TRBD2 agrees at 8 bases. Germline V gives CDR1 SGHNT, CDR2 YENEEA. CDR3 length equals 14 residues. The V segment lost 8 bases and the J segment 6 bases; nucleotides outside the gene matches: 10. This CDR3 is CASREAGGYDTQYF. CDR3 DNA sequence: TGTGCCAGCCGAGAGGCGGGGGGATATGATACGCAGTATTTT.

The chain carries TRBV11-2 and TRBJ2-7, with D possibly TRBD1 on 5 matching bases. The CDR3 loop spans 16 amino acids. The V end was cut by 3 bases, the J end by 2 bases, with 17 bases between. Germline values: CDR1 SGHAT, CDR2 FQNNGV. CDR3 nucleotide sequence: TGTGCCAGCAGCTTGAGCGACGGACACTTAACCTACGAGCAGTACTTC. Residues: CASSLSDGHLTYEQYF.

This chain connects TRBV6-5 to TRBJ2-7; TRBD1 matches at 10 bases. The V gene's germline CDR1 is MNHEY and CDR2 SVGAGI. V shed 3 bases and J 5 bases; nucleotides not matched to a gene: 10. The CDR3 is 16 residues long. The CDR3 DNA is TGTGCCAGCAGTTATTCCCGGACAGGGGGAATCAACGAGCAGTACTTC. This translates into CASSYSRTGGINEQYF.

The CDR3 here is CASSFRTGSFSGNTIYF. DNA of the CDR3: TGCGCCAGCAGCTTTAGGACAGGGTCTTTTTCTGGAAACACCATATATTTT. This chain joins TRBV5-1 and TRBJ1-3; 8 nucleotides agree with TRBD1. The CDR3 runs to 17 residues. Germline trimming cut 2 bases from V and 1 base from J; bases unmatched to any gene: 8. From germline, CDR1 is SGHRS and CDR2 YFSETQ.

This clone occurred a few times. This chain joins TRBV6-5 and TRBJ1-6; the D is unclear. The CDR3 is 15 amino acids. Trimming left V 6 bases short and J 7 bases short, with 16 bases between. The germline gives CDR1 MNHEY, CDR2 SVGAGI. The DNA of the CDR3 is TGTGCCAGCAGGCTTCAGAGGGCTAGGAATTCACCCCTCCACTTT. It codes for CASRLQRARNSPLHF.

This clone was recorded only once. The rearrangement joins TRBV6-1 to TRBJ2-3; 7 bases fit TRBD1. The germline CDR1 and CDR2 sequences are MNHNS and SASEGT. The CDR3 has 16 amino acids. V was clipped by 1 base and J by 2 bases; unmatched bases: 6. DNA for the CDR3: TGTGCCAGCAGTGAAGTAGGGGGCGCTTTCACAGATACGCAGTATTTT. It codes for CASSEVGGAFTDTQYF.

The gene calls are TRBV9 and TRBJ2-1, with 8 bases fitting TRBD2. With 4 bases clipped from V and 4 bases from J, the junction kept 13 bases outside the gene matches. Germline CDR1 reads SGDLS; CDR2 reads YYNGEE. This CDR3 comprises 17 residues. The CDR3 DNA is TGTGCCAGCAGCCCCCGTCACTTGCGGGGGGCGTACAATGAGCAGTTCTTC. It specifies CASSPRHLRGAYNEQFF.

The chain employs TRBV6-1 and TRBJ1-1, with 10 bases aligning to TRBD1. Losses at the gene ends were 2 bases for V and 5 bases for J; bases not matched to a gene: 5. Germline V gene sequence: CDR1 MNHNS, CDR2 SASEGT. The CDR3 runs 15 residues. The CDR3, as DNA: TGTGCCAGCAGTGAACATGGACAGGGGGTTACTGAAGCTTTCTTT. Protein: CASSEHGQGVTEAFF.

The chain uses TRBV4-3 and TRBJ2-1, with 7 bases that match TRBD1. The germline CDR1 and CDR2 sequences are LGHNA and YSLEER. This CDR3 region has 16 residues. The trim removed 2 bases at V and 4 bases at J, leaving 8 bases unmatched. Written as DNA, the CDR3 is TGCGCCAGCAGCCAACAAAAACACAGGGGTTACAATGAGCAGTTCTTC. Its translation is CASSQQKHRGYNEQFF.

The chain carries TRBV5-6 and TRBJ1-1; D is unresolved. Germline V gene lookup returns CDR1 SGHDT and CDR2 YYEEEE. The ends were cut back, 2 bases at V and 5 bases at J, with 10 bases in the middle. The CDR3 totals 13 residues. The CDR3 protein is CASSFYTGTEAFF. The CDR3 DNA reads as TGTGCCAGCAGCTTTTATACGGGAACTGAAGCTTTCTTT.

The rearrangement joins TRBV4-1 to TRBJ1-6, with 9 nucleotides matching TRBD1. CDR3 size: 15 residues. CDR1 is MGHRA and CDR2 is YSYEKL in the germline V gene. The V and J ends lost 2 bases and 11 bases, in that order; junction bases with no gene match: 7. The DNA of the CDR3 is TGCGCCAGCAGCCAACCGGGACAGGGTAAGGCACCCCTCCACTTT. Protein product: CASSQPGQGKAPLHF.

A single count supports this clone. The rearrangement links TRBV5-1 to TRBJ1-5; D perhaps matches TRBD1 (5 bases). V shed 0 bases and J shed 5 bases, with 6 bases lying between them. In germline, CDR1 is SGHRS, CDR2 YFSETQ. There are 13 residues in the CDR3. As DNA, the CDR3 is TGCGCCAGCAGCTTGGAGGGGTATCAGCCCCAGCATTTT. Its translation is CASSLEGYQPQHF.

The chain employs TRBV6-5 and TRBJ1-6, with 7 positions matching TRBD1. Germline V gives CDR1 MNHEY, CDR2 SVGAGI. The CDR3 is made up of 15 amino acids. Trimming removed 8 bases from V and 7 bases from J; junction bases left unmatched: 11. DNA for the CDR3: TGTGCCAGCCGCCCATGGGGACAGACCAATTCACCCCTCCACTTT. Protein: CASRPWGQTNSPLHF.

V and J are TRBV3-1 (or the pseudogene TRBV3-2) and TRBJ2-6, with D possibly matching TRBD1 (6 bases). V lost 0 bases, J lost 10 bases, and 16 bases lay in between. CDR1 and CDR2 (germline): LGHDT, YNNKEL (reference sequence). The CDR3 sequence is 16 residues long. This CDR3 reads CASSQEWSRQVNVLTF. The CDR3 DNA follows: TGTGCCAGCAGCCAAGAGTGGTCGAGACAGGTAAACGTCCTGACTTTC.

The chain uses TRBV2 and TRBJ1-4; the D is unclear. Trimming left V 7 bases short and J 7 bases short, with 19 bases between. Germline V lookup: CDR1 SNHLY, CDR2 FYNNEI. The CDR3 runs 15 residues. Here the CDR3 reads CASIMEGLSGEKLFF. DNA of the CDR3: TGTGCCAGCATTATGGAGGGCTTGAGTGGTGAAAAACTGTTTTTT.

The chain is built from TRBV5-1 and TRBJ1-1; D possibly corresponds to TRBD1 (6 bases). The V gene's germline CDR1 is SGHRS and CDR2 YFSETQ. Trimming took 4 bases from V and 0 from J, leaving 16 bases between them. The CDR3 has 16 residues. DNA for the CDR3: TGCGCCAGCAGCCCCTCAACAGGGATTATGAACACTGAAGCTTTCTTT. It yields the protein CASSPSTGIMNTEAFF.

This sequence joins TRBV2 and TRBJ1-1; D might be TRBD1 (5 bases). Between the trimmed V and J ends, which lost 4 bases and 0 bases, there was a span of 9 bases. Per the germline V gene, CDR1 is SNHLY and CDR2 is FYNNEI. The CDR3 spans 14 residues. CDR3: CASSVGGMNTEAFF. The CDR3 DNA reads as TGTGCCAGCAGTGTTGGGGGGATGAACACTGAAGCTTTCTTT. The variable domain in full, completed from reference TRBV2 and TRBJ1-1, reads EPEVTQTPSHQVTQMGQEVILRCVPISNHLYFYWYRQILGQKVEFLVSFYNNEISEKSEIFDDQFSVERPDGSNFTLKIRSTKLEDSAMYFCASSVGGMNTEAFFGQGTRLTVV.

This chain uses TRBV6-5 with TRBJ1-1, with D hard to call. This CDR3 is built from 13 residues. The V end lost 2 bases, the J end lost 7 bases, and 11 bases lay between the germline ends. The germline gives CDR1 MNHEY, CDR2 SVGAGI. CDR3 protein: CASSYLVGNEAFF. CDR3 nucleotides: TGTGCCAGCAGTTACCTAGTCGGGAATGAAGCTTTCTTT.

CDR3 loop: CASSSLGDETQYF. CDR3 sequence (DNA): TGTGCCAGCAGCTCTCTAGGGGATGAGACCCAGTACTTC. This sequence joins TRBV4-2 and TRBJ2-5; possible D gene TRBD1, 5 bases. With 5 bases removed from V and 5 bases from J, the gap between germline ends came to 12 bases. Germline CDR1 and CDR2: LGHNA and YNFKEQ. The CDR3 consists of 13 residues.

This CDR3 is CASSLDKNYGYTF. Written as DNA, the CDR3 is TGTGCCAGCAGCTTGGACAAAAACTATGGCTACACCTTC. The rearrangement joins TRBV5-4 to TRBJ1-2, with D unclear. This CDR3 is built from 13 residues. Germline lookup yields CDR1 SGHNT and CDR2 YYREEE (reference sequence). V lost 0 bases and J lost 2, with 5 bases in between.

The chain combines TRBV5-8 with TRBJ1-2; D uncertain. Between the trimmed V and J ends, which lost 4 bases and 0 bases, there was a span of 10 bases. The germline gives CDR1 SGHTS, CDR2 YDEGEE. This CDR3 is built from 14 residues. The CDR3 bases are TGTGCCAGCAGCCCCTGGGCCTCTAACTATGGCTACACCTTC. Amino acids: CASSPWASNYGYTF.

The chain uses TRBV7-9 and TRBJ2-2; 14 nucleotides line up with TRBD2. Germline lookup yields CDR1 SEHNR and CDR2 FQNEAQ (reference sequence). The CDR3 covers 19 residues. Trimming removed 6 bases from V and 0 bases from J; junction bases left unmatched: 9. CDR3 protein: CASSRMGLAGASNTGELFF. For the CDR3, the DNA is TGTGCCAGCAGTCGAATGGGACTAGCGGGGGCCTCGAACACCGGGGAGCTGTTTTTT.

The V gene is TRBV6-5, the J gene TRBJ2-7; 9 positions match TRBD1. The CDR3 is made up of 14 amino acids. Germline V lookup: CDR1 MNHEY, CDR2 SVGAGI. V trimming: 4 bases; J trimming: 2 bases; junction bases outside the gene matches: 3. The CDR3 DNA is TGTGCCAGCAGTTCCGGGACAGGGACCTACGAGCAGTACTTC. The encoded protein is CASSSGTGTYEQYF.

The chain couples TRBV5-4 to TRBJ1-2; 7 nucleotides match TRBD1. The trim removed 6 bases at V and 8 bases at J, leaving 16 bases unmatched. The CDR3 contains 15 residues. The germline V gene has CDR1 SGHNT and CDR2 YYREEE (reference sequence). CDR3 sequence: CASTKQGSGMRGYTF. CDR3 nucleotides: TGTGCCAGCACCAAACAGGGGTCAGGGATGAGGGGCTACACCTTC. Drawing the rest from reference TRBV5-4 and TRBJ1-2, the complete variable domain is ETGVTQSPTHLIKTRGQQVTLRCSSQSGHNTVSWYQQALGQGPQFIFQYYREEENGRGNFPPRFSGLQFPNYSSELNVNALELDDSALYLCASTKQGSGMRGYTFGSGTRLTVV.